The sequence of this T cell receptor beta chain was determined in a study of spatial heterogeneity in lung cancer. Study-level information: As counted in raw reads, each unique TCR and UMI combination appeared more than ten times on average. Study-wide findings and caveats: More often at tumor resection than at routine follow-up, ubiquitous expanded tumor TCRs were detected in the blood.

Each CDR3 protein is one row after TCRdb ran MiXCR on the 5' RACE reads. The table shows almost 75,000 distinct CDR3 sequences, with about an eighth occurring only once. CDR1 and CDR2 from the germline V gene are SGHRS and YFSETQ. CDR3 length: 15 amino acids. Trimming took off 4 bases at V and 2 bases at J, with 12 bases between the two ends. This clonotype was detected only a few times. Its cognate antigen is unknown. The time point here: sample taken at primary tumor resection. Researchers sequenced whole RNA taken from tumor, nontumor lung or frozen PBMC without sorting. Patients with untreated early-stage non-small cell lung cancer, numbering around 71, were the donors.

The rearrangement uses TRBV5-1 and TRBJ1-4, with D possibly matching TRBD1 (5 bases). The receptor comes from a male donor with early-stage non-small cell lung cancer. This specimen was PBMCs, taken at surgery. CDR3 in amino acids: CASSTGTVTNEKLFF. CDR3 coding DNA: TGCGCCAGCAGCACCGGGACGGTTACTAATGAAAAACTGTTTTTT.